This T cell receptor beta chain comes out of a study of blood T cell repertoires in COVID-19. Study as a whole: T cells, B-cell-depleted T cells, or PBMCs supplied cDNA or gDNA.

Trimming stripped 7 bases from V and 4 bases from J, with 13 bases between. The germline V gene encodes CDR1 MDHEN and CDR2 SYDVKM. The CDR3 is made up of 13 amino acids. Measured with immunoSEQ multiplex PCR; TCRdb has only the in-frame clones, and not every one. The table shows 250,000 to 400,000 clones, with 70% to 90% occurring only once. The receptor comes from a woman aged 25 to 39 with COVID-19, enrolled during active disease. The material sequenced was peripheral blood. The rearrangement uses TRBV28 and TRBJ1-2, with D perhaps matching TRBD1 (6 bases). For the CDR3, the DNA is TGTGCCAGCACCCCACAGGGAGTCTATGGCTACACCTTC. The encoded protein is CASTPQGVYGYTF.